A single sample is the source of the 5 T cell receptor beta chains below, sequenced in a study of human T cells and chemical hapten exposure. TCRdb reanalysed the RACE reads using MiXCR and keeps one entry per CDR3 protein. The profile shows about 380,000 distinct CDR3 sequences, around 5.5% of them singletons. Time point meaning: pre-sensitization, week 0. Documented treatment: therapeutic diphenylcyclopropenone sensitization with weekly scalp DPC. The sequencing here drew on whole blood, taken in connection with sensitization to the hapten diphenylcyclopropenone (DPC). The receptors stem from a woman in her forties or fifties with alopecia areata. Some clones in this sample may be carry-over from other donors' samples.

This clonotype has at least ten counts. CDR3 bases: TGTGCCAGCAGTTACGAGTACGAGCAGTACTTC. Translating gives CASSYEYEQYF. J is TRBJ2-7 and V is TRBV6-6; D ambiguous. Trimming stripped 2 bases from V and 4 bases from J, with 3 bases between. CDR3 length equals 11 residues. Per the germline V gene, CDR1 is MNHNY and CDR2 is SVGAGI (reference sequence).

The chain employs TRBV7-2 and TRBJ1-2; 7 bases are shared with TRBD1. CDR3 length: 16 amino acids. Germline CDR1 reads SGHTA; CDR2 reads FQGNSA. The J segment lost 5 bases and the V segment lost 5 bases, leaving 14 bases of the junction unmatched. CDR3: CASSLTGAGGAYGYTF. The DNA of the CDR3 is TGTGCCAGCAGCCTTACTGGGGCAGGGGGGGCATATGGCTACACCTTC. Together with reference TRBV7-2 and TRBJ1-2, the CDR3 gives the full variable domain: GAGVSQSPSNKVTEKGKDVELRCDPISGHTALYWYRQSLGQGLEFLIYFQGNSAPDKSGLPSDRFSAERTGGSVSTLTIQRTQQEDSAVYLCASSLTGAGGAYGYTFGSGTRLTVV.

This clonotype showed up many times. This chain links TRBV7-2 with TRBJ2-3; TRBD2 agrees at 14 bases. The junction had 12 bases not matched to a gene; V was cut back by 5 bases and J by 2 bases. The CDR3 contains 19 residues. Germline V gene data show CDR1 as SGHTA and CDR2 as FQGNSA. CDR3 region: CASSPDGLAGGGNTDTQYF. The DNA of the CDR3 is TGTGCCAGCAGCCCCGATGGACTAGCGGGGGGCGGGAACACAGATACGCAGTATTTT.

In this sample, this clonotype turned up many times. The CDR3 reads CASSQRAGSYEQYF. The DNA of the CDR3 is TGCGCCAGCAGCCAAAGGGCGGGCTCCTACGAGCAGTACTTC. This chain uses TRBV4-3 with TRBJ2-7, with D maybe TRBD2 (5 bases). Per germline, CDR1 LGHNA and CDR2 YSLEER. This CDR3 contains 14 residues. Trimming shortened V by 2 bases and J by 0 bases, and 8 bases separated the two germline ends.

This chain uses TRBV4-1 with TRBJ2-3, with 9 bases lining up with TRBD1. The V gene end was trimmed by 2 bases and the J gene end by 4 bases; junction bases not matched to a gene: 4. This CDR3 has 15 residues. Germline values: CDR1 MGHRA, CDR2 YSYEKL. Here the CDR3 reads CASSQLGQGADTQYF. CDR3 bases: TGCGCCAGCAGCCAACTGGGACAGGGTGCAGATACGCAGTATTTT.